This T cell receptor (beta chain) was profiled in a study of OX40 agonist ivuxolimab in advanced cancers. Overall study context: Partial responses, seen in three patients, involved one hepatocellular carcinoma and two cutaneous melanomas.

Only in-frame clones appear in the TCRdb table, and some are missing; sequencing was by immunoSEQ multiplex PCR. The data show some 79,000 clones, roughly 92% seen once. The input for sequencing was CD4+ or CD8+ T cells sorted from blood, taken in a trial of the OX40 agonist ivuxolimab. This TCR came from an adult with an advanced solid tumor such as melanoma, head and neck, liver or kidney cancer.

The CDR3 nucleotides are TGTGCCAGTAGTATCTCTCGAGCGGGAGCGTCCTACAATGAGCAGTTCTTC. Protein sequence: CASSISRAGASYNEQFF. The V call is TRBV19, the J call TRBJ2-1, with 8 bases lining up with TRBD2. This CDR3 spans 17 amino acids. Germline CDR1 reads LNHDA; CDR2 reads SQIVND (reference sequence). V lost 3 bases to trimming and J lost 1 base; unmatched junction nucleotides: 8.